These 16 T cell receptor beta chains share one sample of origin, sequenced in a study of control samples from healthy donors and cancer patients. Data came from immunoSEQ multiplex PCR; TCRdb stores just in-frame clones and leaves some out. The data show 120,000 or so clones, about 92% seen once. Sequencing was performed on PBMCs. The receptors originated from a man aged 80 or over with head and neck cancer.

This clone was seen once. The chain couples TRBV5-1 to TRBJ2-3; TRBD2 is a possible D gene (6 bases). V dropped 4 bases and J dropped 5 bases, with 14 bases sitting between them. CDR1 is SGHRS, CDR2 YFSETQ, per germline. CDR3 length: 14 residues. In nucleotides, the CDR3 is TGCGCCAGCAGCCCGGGCGGGGTTGGAGATACGCAGTATTTT. It encodes CASSPGGVGDTQYF.

This clone was counted a single time. The chain has TRBV13 and TRBJ2-7; D tentatively fits TRBD1 or TRBD2 (5 bases each). Per the germline V gene, CDR1 is PRHDT and CDR2 is FYEKMQ (reference sequence). CDR3 size: 14 residues. V lost 4 bases and J 2 bases, leaving 12 bases between the germline ends. The CDR3 bases are TGTGCCAGCAGCTCCCGGGACGTTCCCTACGAGCAGTACTTC. Translated, it gives CASSSRDVPYEQYF. The variable domain in full, completed from reference TRBV13 and TRBJ2-7, reads AAGVIQSPRHLIKEKRETATLKCYPIPRHDTVYWYQQGPGQDPQFLISFYEKMQSDKGSIPDRFSAQQFSDYHSELNMSSLELGDSALYFCASSSRDVPYEQYFGPGTRLTVT.

The rearrangement uses TRBV6-5 and TRBJ1-5; D is possibly TRBD1 (5 bases). The CDR3 extends over 14 amino acids. Per the germline V gene, CDR1 is MNHEY and CDR2 is SVGAGI. V was pared by 9 bases and J by 2 bases, with 14 bases between. CDR3 sequence: CASEPGPGNQPQHF. Here the CDR3 DNA reads TGTGCCAGTGAACCGGGACCGGGCAATCAGCCCCAGCATTTT.

The chain has TRBV19 and TRBJ2-5; D uncertain. Germline values: CDR1 LNHDA, CDR2 SQIVND (reference sequence). V lost 7 bases and J 6 bases, leaving 15 bases between the germline ends. This CDR3 is built from 13 residues. CDR3: CASTSTVTKTQYF. The CDR3 DNA follows: TGTGCCAGTACCTCCACTGTAACGAAGACCCAGTACTTC.

V and J are TRBV13 and TRBJ2-5; TRBD1 or TRBD2 may be the D gene (5 bases each). The CDR3 has 16 amino acids. Trimming took off 2 bases at V and 2 bases at J, with 15 bases between the two ends. Germline V gene data show CDR1 as PRHDT and CDR2 as FYEKMQ (reference sequence). The CDR3 spells CASSLRVGGRQETQYF. The CDR3 nucleotides are TGTGCCAGCAGCTTACGGGTTGGGGGAAGGCAAGAGACCCAGTACTTC.

This chain joins TRBV7-2 and TRBJ2-3, with unresolved D. Germline assignment: CDR1 SGHTA and CDR2 FQGNSA. The ends were cut back, 6 bases at V and 7 bases at J, with 14 bases in the middle. The CDR3 has 13 residues. The CDR3 DNA is TGTGCCAGCAGTGACGGGCTGGGTAATACGCAGTATTTT. This encodes CASSDGLGNTQYF.

The rearrangement links TRBV5-4 to TRBJ2-5, with TRBD1 matching 9 bases. The CDR3 loop spans 15 amino acids. V was pared by 4 bases and J by 5 bases, with 9 bases of the junction left unmatched. From germline, CDR1 is SGHNT and CDR2 YYREEE (reference sequence). CDR3 coding DNA: TGTGCCAGCAGCCTAGAAGGGACAGGGTCGGAGACCCAGTACTTC. Its translation is CASSLEGTGSETQYF. Full variable domain (outside the CDR3, taken from reference TRBV5-4 and TRBJ2-5): ETGVTQSPTHLIKTRGQQVTLRCSSQSGHNTVSWYQQALGQGPQFIFQYYREEENGRGNFPPRFSGLQFPNYSSELNVNALELDDSALYLCASSLEGTGSETQYFGPGTRLLVL.

The V and J genes are TRBV12-3 or TRBV12-4 and TRBJ2-1; a possible D gene is TRBD2 (6 bases). CDR3 size: 13 residues. The V gene lost 7 bases and the J gene lost 8 bases, with 15 bases spanning the gap. The CDR3: CASNFGGNYEQFF. The CDR3 nucleotides read TGTGCCAGCAATTTTGGCGGGAACTATGAGCAGTTCTTC.

The sample holds one count of this clone. V gene TRBV5-1 combines with J gene TRBJ2-7, with a possible D match to TRBD1 (6 bases). The V gene lost 0 bases and the J gene lost 0 bases, with 13 bases spanning the gap. This CDR3 is 16 amino acids long. The germline V gene encodes CDR1 SGHRS and CDR2 YFSETQ. CDR3 residues: CASSLEDRTSSYEQYF. The DNA of the CDR3 is TGCGCCAGCAGCTTGGAAGACAGGACAAGCTCCTACGAGCAGTACTTC.

The chain carries TRBV5-1 and TRBJ2-7; D unresolved. Trimming pared 1 base from V and 6 bases from J, leaving 14 bases between. CDR1 and CDR2 (germline): SGHRS, YFSETQ. The CDR3 has 14 amino acids. The CDR3 sequence: CASSLFVQTSEQYF. The CDR3 nucleotides are TGCGCCAGCAGCTTGTTCGTCCAGACCTCCGAGCAGTACTTC.

The chain links TRBV15 to TRBJ1-4, with a weak D call TRBD1 (6 bases). Germline V CDR1 and CDR2: LNHNV, YYDKDF (reference sequence). The germline V and J ends were trimmed by 6 bases and 7 bases, with 18 bases remaining between them. The CDR3 runs 15 residues. The CDR3 DNA sequence: TGTGCCACCAGTCGCCTAGGGGGGACAATTGAAAAACTGTTTTTT. Its protein product is CATSRLGGTIEKLFF.

The genes are TRBV10-1 and TRBJ2-1; TRBD2 agrees at 14 bases. The CDR3 runs 15 residues. In germline, CDR1 is WNHNN, CDR2 SYGVQD (reference sequence). J lost 9 bases, V lost 8 bases, and 9 bases had no gene match. CDR3 nucleotide sequence: TGCGCCAGCGCCCAGACTAGCGGGGGGGCGGGTGAGCAGTTCTTC. Translated: CASAQTSGGAGEQFF.

The V and J genes are TRBV5-1 and TRBJ2-2; D unresolved. Germline values: CDR1 SGHRS, CDR2 YFSETQ. The CDR3 contains 15 residues. Trimming stripped 1 base from V and 5 bases from J, with 12 bases between. The CDR3 DNA sequence: TGCGCCAGCAGCTTGCCCGGCGCCGCTACCGGGGAGCTGTTTTTT. This gives the protein CASSLPGAATGELFF.

V is TRBV29-1 and J is TRBJ1-2; the D is unclear. V was pared by 1 base and J by 5 bases, with 5 bases between. The germline V gene encodes CDR1 SQVTM and CDR2 ANQGSEA. This CDR3 contains 11 residues. CDR3 DNA: TGCAGCGTTGAAGGGAATTATGGCTACACCTTC. The encoded protein is CSVEGNYGYTF.

This chain links TRBV7-9 with TRBJ1-1; a weak D match, TRBD1 (5 bases). V gave up 3 bases and J gave up 2 bases, with 22 bases separating them. CDR1 SEHNR and CDR2 FQNEAQ come from the germline V gene (reference sequence). The length of the CDR3 is 18 residues. This CDR3 is CASSFDPLTARRNTEAFF. DNA for the CDR3: TGTGCCAGCAGCTTCGACCCTCTGACAGCCCGCCGAAACACTGAAGCTTTCTTT.

The rearrangement joins TRBV12-5 to TRBJ1-5, with a possible D match to TRBD1 (6 bases). CDR1 is LGHNT, CDR2 FRNRAP, per germline. CDR3 length: 17 residues. The V and J ends lost 2 bases and 7 bases respectively, with 21 bases between them. CDR3 sequence (DNA): TGTGCTAGTGGTTTGACAGGTCAGGGGTTCGGGGGACAGCCCCAGCATTTT. Translation gives CASGLTGQGFGGQPQHF.